This TCR beta chain was retrieved from a study of blood T cell repertoires in COVID-19. Study overall: PBMCs, B-cell-depleted T cells, or T cells were the source of the cDNA or gDNA that made up the material.

TCRdb keeps only in-frame clones here, not all; method: immunoSEQ multiplex PCR. The sample consists of fewer than 350,000 clones, approximately 89% of them appearing once. Germline trimming cut 6 bases from V and 5 bases from J; bases unmatched to any gene: 4. This CDR3 has 13 residues. Germline assignment: CDR1 KGHSH and CDR2 LQKENI. Seattle enrolled patients during active infection and tracked them longitudinally. The J gene is TRBJ2-7, the V gene TRBV18, with 10 bases lining up with TRBD1. The sample comprised peripheral blood. The clonotype comes from a woman aged 60-75 years with COVID-19, enrolled during active disease. CDR3 in DNA: TGTGCCAGCTCCCGGACAGGGGGTGACGAGCAGTACTTC. It yields the protein CASSRTGGDEQYF.